The rows below give T cell receptor beta chains drawn from one sample of a study of CD8 T cells in ankylosing spondylitis. TCRdb itself ran the 5' RACE reads through MiXCR, one entry per CDR3 protein. The sample has 26,000 or so distinct CDR3 sequences, roughly 7.9% seen once. Sequences were obtained from blood. The receptors here all came from a male donor with ankylosing spondylitis or in good health (not recorded which). The CDR3 runs from the conserved cysteine through the conserved F or W. The order of the fields is D gene, J gene, V gene, clone size, CDR3 protein, CDR3 DNA. D genes are given only for firm matches. The listing skips clone size in some rows; elsewhere it reads once, few, many or a size class.

- | TRBJ2-7 | TRBV7-2 | - | CASSVDVYEQYF | TGTGCCAGCAGCGTGGACGTCTACGAGCAGTACTTC
- | TRBJ2-7 | TRBV7-2 | - | CASSQASSYEQYF | TGTGCCAGCAGCCAAGCTAGCTCCTACGAGCAGTACTTC
- | TRBJ2-4 | TRBV12-3/TRBV12-4 | few | CASSMTGNIQYF | TGTGCCAGCAGTATGACTGGGAACATTCAGTACTTC
- | TRBJ2-1 | TRBV6-1 | - | CASSVDGRSYNEQFF | TGTGCCAGCAGTGTTGACGGACGCTCCTACAATGAGCAGTTCTTC
- | TRBJ2-1 | TRBV21-1 | - | CASSKAVAGSSYNEQFF | TGTGCCAGCAGCAAAGCGGTAGCGGGAAGCTCCTACAATGAGCAGTTCTTC
TRBD2 | TRBJ2-7 | TRBV28 | - | CATTWTSGTYEQYF | TGTGCCACCACATGGACTAGCGGGACCTACGAGCAGTACTTC
- | TRBJ2-1 | TRBV11-3 | - | CASSSGLVPYNEQFF | TGTGCCAGCAGTTCCGGACTGGTGCCGTACAATGAGCAGTTCTTC
- | TRBJ1-1 | TRBV5-1 | few | CASSLEAGRTEAFF | TGCGCCAGCAGCCTCGAGGCCGGAAGGACTGAAGCTTTCTTT
- | TRBJ2-1 | TRBV28 | few | CASVRRTSSYNEQFF | TGTGCCAGCGTCAGGAGGACGAGCTCCTACAATGAGCAGTTCTTC
- | TRBJ1-1 | TRBV5-1 | few | CASSSRGGNTEAFF | TGCGCCAGCAGCTCCCGAGGGGGAAACACTGAAGCTTTCTTT
TRBD1 | TRBJ2-2 | TRBV27 | many | CASSWTGVTGELFF | TGTGCCAGCAGTTGGACAGGGGTCACCGGGGAGCTGTTTTTT
TRBD2 | TRBJ2-1 | TRBV3-1 | - | CASSLFGGAQFF | TGTGCCAGCAGCCTTTTCGGGGGGGCTCAGTTCTTC
- | TRBJ2-2 | TRBV6-6 | - | CASSSRQGSGGELFF | TGTGCCAGCAGTTCCCGCCAGGGGAGTGGCGGGGAGCTGTTTTTT
- | TRBJ1-5 | TRBV5-1 | many | CASSLAPGAGNQPQHF | TGCGCCAGCAGCTTGGCCCCGGGGGCGGGCAATCAGCCCCAGCATTTT
- | TRBJ1-1 | TRBV20-1 | few | CSASGRKNTEAFF | TGCAGTGCCTCCGGACGGAAGAACACTGAAGCTTTCTTT
TRBD1 | TRBJ2-2 | TRBV7-2 | - | CASSLDDRVFTGELFF | TGTGCCAGCAGCCTAGATGACAGGGTCTTCACCGGGGAGCTGTTTTTT
TRBD1 | TRBJ1-2 | TRBV29-1 | many | CSVLDRANYGYTF | TGCAGCGTGCTCGACAGGGCTAACTATGGCTACACCTTC
TRBD2 | TRBJ2-1 | TRBV20-1 | - | CSAKTTSGGSYNEQFF | TGCAGTGCCAAAACGACGAGCGGGGGGTCCTACAATGAGCAGTTCTTC
TRBD2 | TRBJ2-3 | TRBV20-1 | - | CSALRASGGARWADTQYF | TGCAGTGCCCTTCGGGCTAGCGGGGGGGCAAGGTGGGCAGATACGCAGTATTTT
- | TRBJ2-3 | TRBV5-1 | few | CASSPLPTSTDTQYF | TGCGCCAGTAGTCCCCTCCCGACTAGCACAGATACGCAGTATTTT
- | TRBJ2-1 | TRBV6-1 | few | CASRENNEQFF | TGTGCCAGCAGGGAGAACAATGAGCAGTTCTTC
TRBD2 | TRBJ2-3 | TRBV6-5 | - | CASSPTSGYTDTQYF | TGTGCCAGCAGTCCCACTAGCGGATACACAGATACGCAGTATTTT
- | TRBJ2-3 | TRBV5-5 | few | CASIPEGLHTDTQYF | TGTGCCAGCATCCCCGAGGGACTCCACACAGATACGCAGTATTTT
- | TRBJ2-2 | TRBV7-2 | - | CASSLKPLATLFF | TGTGCCAGCAGCTTAAAACCTTTAGCTACCCTGTTTTTT
- | TRBJ2-2 | TRBV28 | - | CASTKLATGELFF | TGTGCCAGCACGAAGCTAGCTACCGGGGAGCTGTTTTTT
- | TRBJ2-3 | TRBV5-6 | - | CASSLQGGATDTQYF | TGTGCCAGCAGCTTGCAGGGGGGGGCCACAGATACGCAGTATTTT
- | TRBJ1-5 | TRBV6-6 | - | CASSQINQPQHF | TGTGCCAGCAGTCAGATCAATCAGCCCCAGCATTTT
TRBD1 | TRBJ2-1 | TRBV7-8 | many | CASSDGQGADNEQFF | TGTGCCAGCAGCGACGGACAGGGGGCAGACAATGAGCAGTTCTTC
TRBD1 | TRBJ2-7 | TRBV14 | - | CASNRPGGNEQYF | TGTGCCAGCAACCGGCCAGGGGGAAACGAGCAGTACTTC
- | TRBJ1-1 | TRBV29-1 | many | CSVEEIIQGAFF | TGCAGCGTTGAAGAAATCATACAAGGAGCTTTCTTT
- | TRBJ2-2 | TRBV5-4 | few | CASSHQKGANTGELFF | TGTGCCAGCAGCCACCAGAAAGGGGCGAACACCGGGGAGCTGTTTTTT
- | TRBJ2-7 | TRBV29-1 | few | CSVIGDSYEQYF | TGCAGCGTTATCGGTGACTCCTACGAGCAGTACTTC
- | TRBJ2-5 | TRBV6-6 | few | CASSYRGAKETQYF | TGTGCCAGCAGTTATCGTGGGGCCAAAGAGACCCAGTACTTC
- | TRBJ2-1 | TRBV7-2 | - | CASSPRGAYNEQFF | TGTGCCAGCAGCCCCAGGGGCGCCTACAATGAGCAGTTCTTC
- | TRBJ2-2 | TRBV5-1 | few | CASSSDSGELFF | TGCGCCAGCAGCTCAGACTCTGGGGAGCTGTTTTTT
TRBD2 | TRBJ2-5 | TRBV20-1 | many | CSARVAGEQETQYF | TGCAGTGCTAGAGTAGCGGGCGAACAAGAGACCCAGTACTTC
- | TRBJ2-2 | TRBV11-1 | - | CASSLKETGELFF | TGTGCCAGCAGCTTGAAGGAGACCGGGGAGCTGTTTTTT
- | TRBJ1-3 | TRBV20-1 | - | CSASPGSGNTIYF | TGCAGTGCTAGCCCAGGTTCTGGAAACACCATATATTTT
TRBD2 | TRBJ2-1 | TRBV6-2/TRBV6-3 | - | CASIGTSGTAPYNEQFF | TGTGCCAGCATCGGAACTAGCGGGACCGCCCCCTACAATGAGCAGTTCTTC
- | TRBJ2-7 | TRBV29-1 | - | CSVEDAQGSYEQYF | TGCAGCGTTGAAGATGCGCAGGGTAGTTACGAGCAGTACTTC
- | TRBJ2-3 | TRBV11-2 | - | CASSLVGPSVYPDTQYF | TGTGCCAGCAGCTTAGTAGGGCCTAGCGTCTATCCAGATACGCAGTATTTT
- | TRBJ2-1 | TRBV2 | many | CASSEYEQFF | TGTGCCAGCAGCGAATATGAGCAGTTCTTC
TRBD2 | TRBJ2-3 | TRBV12-3/TRBV12-4 | - | CASSRGGGTSTDTQYF | TGTGCCAGCAGCCGGGGGGGCGGAACAAGCACAGATACGCAGTATTTT
- | TRBJ2-3 | TRBV7-2 | - | CASSPDRPLSSTDTQYF | TGTGCCAGCAGCCCCGACAGGCCCTTATCTAGCACAGATACGCAGTATTTT
TRBD1 | TRBJ1-2 | TRBV25-1 | many | CASIPGTGSSGGYTF | TGTGCCAGCATCCCCGGGACAGGGTCTTCGGGAGGCTACACCTTC
- | TRBJ2-4 | TRBV5-6 | - | CASSRDRLKNIQYF | TGTGCCAGCAGCCGGGACCGCCTAAAAAACATTCAGTACTTC
- | TRBJ2-2 | TRBV12-3/TRBV12-4 | few | CASTPVGEVGELFF | TGTGCCAGCACCCCGGTGGGGGAAGTTGGGGAGCTGTTTTTT
TRBD2 | TRBJ2-2 | TRBV7-3 | - | CASSFRGGRATGELFF | TGTGCCAGCAGCTTCCGGGGCGGGAGGGCCACCGGGGAGCTGTTTTTT
- | TRBJ1-1 | TRBV6-6 | many | CASSYFGEDAEAFF | TGTGCCAGCAGTTACTTTGGGGAAGACGCTGAAGCTTTCTTT
TRBD1 | TRBJ1-6 | TRBV10-3 | - | CAIRDRANSPLHF | TGTGCCATCAGGGACAGGGCTAATTCACCCCTCCACTTT
- | TRBJ2-5 | TRBV9 | few | CASSGAGRRETQYF | TGTGCCAGCAGCGGCGCGGGACGACGCGAGACCCAGTACTTC
- | TRBJ1-2 | TRBV29-1 | few | CSVEETDYGYTF | TGCAGCGTTGAAGAGACAGACTATGGCTACACCTTC
TRBD1 | TRBJ2-3 | TRBV5-5 | many | CASSHRDRAPTDTQYF | TGTGCCAGCAGCCACCGGGACAGGGCCCCCACAGATACGCAGTATTTT
- | TRBJ1-1 | TRBV24-1 | - | CATSAKGYTEAFF | TGTGCCACCAGTGCCAAGGGTTACACTGAAGCTTTCTTT
- | TRBJ2-1 | TRBV29-1 | medium-sized | CSIRDLNNEQFF | TGCAGCATCCGGGACTTGAACAATGAGCAGTTCTTC
TRBD1 | TRBJ2-7 | TRBV7-9 | many | CASSRGQGAGEQYF | TGTGCCAGCAGCCGGGGACAGGGGGCCGGGGAGCAGTACTTC
- | TRBJ1-5 | TRBV3-1 | - | CASSSSTGGSQPQHF | TGTGCCAGCAGCTCATCCACAGGAGGGAGTCAGCCCCAGCATTTT